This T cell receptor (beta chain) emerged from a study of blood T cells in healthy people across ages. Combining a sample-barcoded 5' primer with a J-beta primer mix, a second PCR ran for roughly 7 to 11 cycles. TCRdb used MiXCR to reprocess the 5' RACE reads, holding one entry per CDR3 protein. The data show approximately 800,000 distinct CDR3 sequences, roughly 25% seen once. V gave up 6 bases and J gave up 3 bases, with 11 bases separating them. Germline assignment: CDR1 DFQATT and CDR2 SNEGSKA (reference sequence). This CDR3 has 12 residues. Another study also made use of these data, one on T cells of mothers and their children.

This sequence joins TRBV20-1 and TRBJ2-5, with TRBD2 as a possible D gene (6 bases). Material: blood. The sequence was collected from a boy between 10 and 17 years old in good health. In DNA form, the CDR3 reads TGCAGTGCCCTAGCGTGGGAAGAGACCCAGTACTTC. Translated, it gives CSALAWEETQYF.